Each of the 24 T cell receptor beta chains below was sequenced from the same sample in a study of response to subunit inactivated influenza vaccine. TCRdb processed the RT-PCR reads anew with MiXCR; each CDR3 protein has one entry. Here the sample spans 290,000 or so distinct CDR3 sequences, around 20% being singletons. Sequencing used PBMCs from blood, obtained 21 months after vaccination. Receptor source: a man between 50 and 75 years old who received an inactivated influenza vaccine.

There are many counts of this clonotype. The chain joins TRBV9 to TRBJ2-7, with 7 bases matching TRBD1. Germline values: CDR1 SGDLS, CDR2 YYNGEE. The CDR3 has 15 amino acids. Trimming took 1 base from V and 0 from J; bases not matched to a gene: 4. CDR3 residues: CASSVSPGGSYEQYF. The CDR3 bases are TGTGCCAGCAGCGTATCCCCAGGGGGCTCCTACGAGCAGTACTTC.

This clonotype has only one observation. The chain has TRBV7-3 and TRBJ2-2; 7 bases agree with TRBD2. Germline lookup yields CDR1 SGHTA and CDR2 FQGTGA. V shed 1 base, J shed 7 bases, and the junction held 6 bases outside the gene matches. The length of the CDR3 is 15 residues. The CDR3: CASSLSAGVGGELFF. The CDR3 DNA follows: TGTGCCAGCAGCTTAAGTGCGGGAGTCGGCGGGGAGCTGTTTTTT.

V and J are TRBV7-9 and TRBJ2-7; possibly TRBD2 for D (6 bases). Trimming removed 1 base at V and 1 base at J, with 11 bases between. This CDR3 has 15 amino acids. Germline lookup yields CDR1 SEHNR and CDR2 FQNEAQ (reference sequence). The CDR3 protein is CASSLVAGPSYEQYF. CDR3 bases: TGTGCCAGCAGCTTAGTTGCGGGACCATCCTACGAGCAGTACTTC.

This clonotype was observed a few times. This sequence joins TRBV12-3 or TRBV12-4 and TRBJ2-3, with no clear D. V shed 2 bases and J shed 10 bases, with 7 bases lying between them. CDR3 length: 11 residues. Here the CDR3 reads CASSLKAAQYF. CDR3 DNA: TGTGCCAGCAGTTTAAAGGCGGCGCAGTATTTT.

V gene TRBV5-1 combines with J gene TRBJ1-4, with 8 bases aligning to TRBD1. V gave up 1 base and J gave up 2 bases; unmatched junction bases: 4. Germline assignment: CDR1 SGHRS and CDR2 YFSETQ. The CDR3 totals 16 residues. CDR3 sequence (DNA): TGCGCCAGCAGCTTGTCGCCAGGGGGCACTAATGAAAAACTGTTTTTT. Its translation: CASSLSPGGTNEKLFF.

The J gene is TRBJ1-4, the V gene TRBV4-3, with D hard to call. The CDR3 runs 17 residues. Deletions cut 2 bases from V and 5 bases from J, with 18 bases between. Per the germline V gene, CDR1 is LGHNA and CDR2 is YSLEER. The CDR3 reads CASSQYLDLIGNEKLFF. The DNA of the CDR3 is TGCGCCAGCAGCCAATACCTCGACCTTATTGGGAATGAAAAACTGTTTTTT.

This clonotype has only a few counts. The chain couples TRBV12-3 or TRBV12-4 to TRBJ1-3, with 7 bases aligning to TRBD1. V was clipped by 7 bases and J by 0 bases; unmatched bases: 9. CDR3 length equals 16 residues. Here the CDR3 reads CASTPWQGDSGNTIYF. The CDR3 DNA follows: TGTGCCAGCACCCCCTGGCAGGGGGACTCTGGAAACACCATATATTTT.

V is TRBV4-2 and J is TRBJ2-1, with D possibly TRBD2 on 5 matching bases. Germline CDR1 reads LGHNA; CDR2 reads YNFKEQ. V shed 0 bases and J shed 8 bases, with 23 bases lying between them. The CDR3 spans 18 residues. CDR3 region: CASSQDRRGRISLYEQFF. The CDR3 nucleotides read TGTGCCAGCAGCCAAGATAGGCGAGGGCGAATCTCTTTGTATGAGCAGTTCTTC.

This clonotype has only a few counts. This chain links TRBV7-2 with TRBJ2-7; D unresolved. The CDR3 is 11 residues long. V was cut by 7 bases and J by 3 bases, with 7 bases left in between. Per germline, CDR1 SGHTA and CDR2 FQGNSA. The CDR3 spells CASTENYEQYF. The CDR3 nucleotides are TGTGCCAGCACCGAGAACTACGAGCAGTACTTC.

The chain recombines TRBV11-2 with TRBJ2-5, with TRBD2 matching over 7 bases. Germline trimming cut 2 bases from V and 4 bases from J; bases unmatched to any gene: 4. Germline V gene lookup returns CDR1 SGHAT and CDR2 FQNNGV. The CDR3 contains 14 residues. In DNA form, the CDR3 reads TGTGCCAGCAGCTTATACTCGGGGGGAGAGACCCAGTACTTC. Translating gives CASSLYSGGETQYF. Full variable domain (remainder filled in from reference TRBV11-2 and TRBJ2-5): EAGVAQSPRYKIIEKRQSVAFWCNPISGHATLYWYQQILGQGPKLLIQFQNNGVVDDSQLPKDRFSAERLKGVDSTLKIQPAKLEDSAVYLCASSLYSGGETQYFGPGTRLLVL.

CDR3 sequence (DNA): TGTGCCAGCAGTCATACAGGGGCTAGCTATGGCTACACCTTC. Amino acid sequence: CASSHTGASYGYTF. The chain employs TRBV6-1 and TRBJ1-2; 7 bases fit TRBD1. Germline V lookup: CDR1 MNHNS, CDR2 SASEGT. V shed 5 bases and J 4 bases; nucleotides not matched to a gene: 7. The CDR3 totals 14 residues.

This clonotype was detected a few times. DNA for the CDR3: TGTGCCTGGATCAGCGGGACAGTGAACACCGGGGAGCTGTTTTTT. Its translation: CAWISGTVNTGELFF. The rearrangement uses TRBV30 and TRBJ2-2; the D call may be TRBD1 or TRBD2 (7 bases each). Germline CDR1 GTSNPN, CDR2 SVGIG (reference sequence). With 4 bases removed from V and 1 base from J, the gap between germline ends came to 13 bases. This CDR3 has 15 amino acids. Full variable domain (rest looked up from reference TRBV30 and TRBJ2-2): SQTIHQWPATLVQPVGSPLSLECTVEGTSNPNLYWYRQAAGRGLQLLFYSVGIGQISSEVPQNLSASRPQDRQFILSSKKLLLSDSGFYLCAWISGTVNTGELFFGEGSRLTVL.

This clonotype was detected a few times. The chain carries TRBV4-3 and TRBJ1-6, with D perhaps matching TRBD1 (5 bases). The V gene lost 0 bases and the J gene lost 6 bases, with 9 bases spanning the gap. The CDR3 has 15 residues. The germline V gene encodes CDR1 LGHNA and CDR2 YSLEER. The CDR3 sequence is CASSQDRGTNSPLHF. In nucleotides, the CDR3 is TGCGCCAGCAGCCAAGATCGAGGGACTAATTCACCCCTCCACTTT.

This chain connects TRBV29-1 to TRBJ2-3, with a weak D call TRBD2 (6 bases). Trimming stripped 0 bases from V and 0 bases from J, with 7 bases between. Germline CDR1 SQVTM, CDR2 ANQGSEA. The CDR3 consists of 14 residues. The CDR3 sequence is CSVEERGSTDTQYF. Written as DNA, the CDR3 is TGCAGCGTTGAAGAACGGGGGAGCACAGATACGCAGTATTTT.

V and J are TRBV12-3 or TRBV12-4 and TRBJ2-2; perhaps D is TRBD1 or TRBD2 (5 bases each). Trimming removed 4 bases at V and 3 bases at J, with 12 bases between. This CDR3 contains 15 residues. The DNA for the CDR3 is TGTGCCAGCAGTTCAGGGACCCTCCACACCGGGGAGCTGTTTTTT. Its protein is CASSSGTLHTGELFF.

As for this clonotype: Relative to the germline gene, one junction end is altered; a read error may explain this. The chain uses TRBV19 and TRBJ1-1; 8 bases line up with TRBD1. Germline-derived CDR1 and CDR2 are LNHDA and SQIVND (reference sequence). The length of the CDR3 is 15 residues. The CDR3 reads CASSIRTGMSTEVFF. The CDR3 DNA sequence: TGTGCCAGTAGTATACGGACAGGGATGAGCACTGAAGTTTTCTTT.

This clonotype came up many times. V is TRBV10-2 and J is TRBJ1-2; D gene uncertain. This CDR3 has 13 residues. Deletions cut 2 bases from V and 13 bases from J, with 17 bases between. Germline assignment: CDR1 WSHSY and CDR2 SAAADI. CDR3 loop: CASSEGVVASRTF. The CDR3 bases are TGCGCCAGCAGTGAGGGGGTAGTAGCCAGTCGCACCTTC.

This clonotype was counted a few times. The chain carries TRBV20-1 and TRBJ1-1, with 7 bases matching TRBD1. This CDR3 is built from 14 residues. Germline trimming cut 6 bases from V and 3 bases from J; bases unmatched to any gene: 10. Germline V gives CDR1 DFQATT, CDR2 SNEGSKA (reference sequence). The CDR3, as DNA: TGCAGTGCAACCCCCCTAGACAGGGACACTGAAGCTTTCTTT. This translates into CSATPLDRDTEAFF.

The chain links TRBV28 to TRBJ1-1; 10 bases align to TRBD1. With V trimmed by 6 bases and J by 4 bases, 5 bases remained unmatched. CDR1 MDHEN and CDR2 SYDVKM come from the germline V gene. The CDR3 is 14 amino acids. CDR3 nucleotides: TGTGCCAGCAGCCCGGGACAGGGGACCACTGAAGCTTTCTTT. Its translation: CASSPGQGTTEAFF.

The chain combines TRBV4-3 with TRBJ2-3; 12 bases align to TRBD2. V shed 1 base and J 3 bases; nucleotides not matched to a gene: 2. The germline V gene encodes CDR1 LGHNA and CDR2 YSLEER. This CDR3 contains 16 residues. DNA of the CDR3: TGCGCCAGCAGCCAAGGTACTAGCGGGAGGACAGATACGCAGTATTTT. This gives the protein CASSQGTSGRTDTQYF.

This clonotype was recorded a few times. V is TRBV5-5 and J is TRBJ1-4; D possibly corresponds to TRBD1 (6 bases). CDR1 and CDR2 (germline): SGHKS, YYEKEE (reference sequence). The CDR3 is 14 amino acids. The V gene lost 2 bases and the J gene lost 5 bases, with 10 bases spanning the gap. CDR3 DNA sequence: TGTGCCAGCAGCTTTGGGACATTAAATGAAAAACTGTTTTTT. Its translation is CASSFGTLNEKLFF.

The chain joins TRBV11-2 to TRBJ1-2, with a tentative D call TRBD1 (6 bases). The CDR3 is 13 residues long. The V and J ends lost 5 bases and 7 bases respectively, with 14 bases between them. Germline values: CDR1 SGHAT, CDR2 FQNNGV. The CDR3 sequence: CASSPPDSSGYTF. The CDR3 coding sequence is TGTGCCAGCAGCCCACCGGACAGTAGTGGCTACACCTTC.

There are many counts of this clonotype. CDR3 coding DNA: TGTGCCAGCAGTCCTATCCGGCTTGGGGACAAGGGCAATCAGCCCCAGCATTTT. Protein product: CASSPIRLGDKGNQPQHF. The V gene is TRBV12-3 or TRBV12-4, the J gene TRBJ1-5; a possible D gene is TRBD1 (6 bases). CDR3 length: 18 amino acids. V lost 5 bases and J 2 bases, leaving 22 bases between the germline ends.

This clonotype was seen only a few times. This sequence joins TRBV5-1 and TRBJ2-5; D may be TRBD2 (5 bases). V lost 5 bases and J lost 2, with 10 bases in between. The CDR3 is 13 residues long. In germline, CDR1 is SGHRS, CDR2 YFSETQ. The CDR3 DNA follows: TGCGCCAGCAGAATGGACTTACAAGAGACCCAGTACTTC. As protein: CASRMDLQETQYF.